The present T cell receptor (beta chain) was sequenced within a study of blood T cell repertoires in COVID-19. Study in general: Acute-phase and convalescent COVID-19 samples originated in the United States, Italy and Spain.

The CDR3 totals 13 residues. CDR1 and CDR2 from the germline V gene are MNHEY and SVGAGI. J gave up 6 bases and V 5 bases, and 5 bases lay outside the gene matches. Study processing details: From reference gene primer amplification, estimates of nucleated cell counts were derived. Using immunoSEQ multiplex PCR, the repertoire was profiled, and TCRdb retains in-frame clones only, with some absent. D and trimming come from the DNA, and the V and J calls and clone size come from that table. The top ten hold 5.5% of the sample, which has 200,000 to 300,000 clones, about 83% seen once. The origin of this receptor is a human donor in a cohort sampled during active COVID-19. Sequencing used peripheral blood. The genes are TRBV6-5 and TRBJ1-2; 8 nucleotides match TRBD1. The CDR3 loop reads CASSQGTGHGYTF. CDR3 DNA: TGTGCCAGCAGTCAGGGGACAGGACATGGCTACACCTTC.